The clone carrying this T cell receptor (beta chain) showed up just once. Its specificity is unknown. Germline lookup yields CDR1 MGHRA and CDR2 YSYEKL. CDR3 size: 18 residues. V trimming: 2 bases; J trimming: 4 bases; junction bases outside the gene matches: 13. These data originate in a study of shared clonotypes between healthy human individuals. Every subset had its genomic DNA shared out evenly among several immunoSEQ plates. The protocol was immunoSEQ multiplex PCR, while the TCRdb copy is restricted to in-frame clones and leaves out a portion. This repertoire shows 400,000 to 600,000 clones, roughly 95% found once; its top ten account for about 0.059%. Points from the study as a whole: Naive subsets usually exceeded memory subsets in estimated richness. Even with large depth, rarefaction showed that sorted-subset sequencing was incomplete. Few donors restricted represented genetic and exposure-history diversity.

The chain links TRBV4-1 to TRBJ2-1, with 8 bases that match TRBD2. The clonotype was recovered from a woman aged 25 to 39 in good health. Sample: naive CD4+ T cells sorted from blood. Regarding subset: CD45RA+ positively selected. CDR3 residues: CASSQPRVVAGGYNEQFF. DNA for the CDR3: TGCGCCAGCAGCCAACCCAGGGTCGTGGCGGGAGGATACAATGAGCAGTTCTTC.